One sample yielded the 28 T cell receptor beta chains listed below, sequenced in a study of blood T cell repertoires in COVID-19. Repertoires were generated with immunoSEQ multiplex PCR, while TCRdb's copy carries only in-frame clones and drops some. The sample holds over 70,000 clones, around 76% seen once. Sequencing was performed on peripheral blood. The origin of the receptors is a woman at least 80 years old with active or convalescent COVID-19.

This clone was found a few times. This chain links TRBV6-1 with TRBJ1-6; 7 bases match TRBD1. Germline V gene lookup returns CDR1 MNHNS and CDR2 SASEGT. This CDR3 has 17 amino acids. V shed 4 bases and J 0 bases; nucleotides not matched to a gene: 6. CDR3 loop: CASSGRQGSSYNSPLHF. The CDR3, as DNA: TGTGCCAGCAGTGGGAGACAGGGTAGCTCCTATAATTCACCCCTCCACTTT.

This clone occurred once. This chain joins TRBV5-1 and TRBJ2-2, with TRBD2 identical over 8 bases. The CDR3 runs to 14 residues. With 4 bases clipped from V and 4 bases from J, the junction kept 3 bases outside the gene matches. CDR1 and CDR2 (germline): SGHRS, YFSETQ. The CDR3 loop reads CASSERGRTGELFF. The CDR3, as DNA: TGCGCCAGCAGCGAGCGGGGGCGCACCGGGGAGCTGTTTTTT.

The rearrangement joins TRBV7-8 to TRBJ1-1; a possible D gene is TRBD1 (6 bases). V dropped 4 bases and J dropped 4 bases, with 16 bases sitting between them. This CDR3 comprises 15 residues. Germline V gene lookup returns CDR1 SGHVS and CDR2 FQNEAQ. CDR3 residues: CASSSTTWGRTEAFF. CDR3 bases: TGTGCCAGCAGCTCGACGACCTGGGGGCGCACTGAAGCTTTCTTT.

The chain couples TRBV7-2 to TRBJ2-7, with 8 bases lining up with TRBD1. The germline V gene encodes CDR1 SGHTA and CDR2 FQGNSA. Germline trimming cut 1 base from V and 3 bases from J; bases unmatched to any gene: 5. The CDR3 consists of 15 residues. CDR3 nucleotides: TGTGCCAGCAGCTTAGACAGGGGGACCCGCTACGAGCAGTACTTC. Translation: CASSLDRGTRYEQYF.

CDR3 in DNA: TGTGCCAGCAGTCTGCCGGGACTTGTTTACAATGAGCAGTTCTTC. Encoded protein: CASSLPGLVYNEQFF. The rearrangement links TRBV28 to TRBJ2-1, with a tentative D call TRBD2 (6 bases). Germline CDR1 is MDHEN and CDR2 is SYDVKM. There are 15 residues in the CDR3. V was pared by 5 bases and J by 4 bases, with 15 bases between. Drawing the rest from reference TRBV28 and TRBJ2-1, the complete variable domain is DVKVTQSSRYLVKRTGEKVFLECVQDMDHENMFWYRQDPGLGLRLIYFSYDVKMKEKGDIPEGYSVSREKKERFSLILESASTNQTSMYLCASSLPGLVYNEQFFGPGTRLTVL.

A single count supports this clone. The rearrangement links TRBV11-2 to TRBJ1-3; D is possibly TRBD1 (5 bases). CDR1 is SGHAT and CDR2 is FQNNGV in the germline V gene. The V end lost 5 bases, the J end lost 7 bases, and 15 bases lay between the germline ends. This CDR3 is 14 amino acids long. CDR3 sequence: CASSAQGRANTIYF. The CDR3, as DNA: TGTGCCAGCAGCGCCCAGGGAAGGGCGAACACCATATATTTT.

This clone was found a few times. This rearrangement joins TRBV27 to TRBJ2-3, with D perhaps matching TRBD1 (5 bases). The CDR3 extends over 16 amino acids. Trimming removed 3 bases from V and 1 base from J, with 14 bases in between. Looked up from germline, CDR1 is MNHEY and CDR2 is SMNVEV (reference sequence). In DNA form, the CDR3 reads TGTGCCAGCAGTTTCGTTGAAGGGGTTCGCACAGATACGCAGTATTTT. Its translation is CASSFVEGVRTDTQYF.

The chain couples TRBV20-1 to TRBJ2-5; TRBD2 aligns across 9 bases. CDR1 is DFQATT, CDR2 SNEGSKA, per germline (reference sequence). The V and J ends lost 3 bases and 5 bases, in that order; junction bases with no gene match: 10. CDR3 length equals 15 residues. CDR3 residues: CSASSASGADETQYF. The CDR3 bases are TGCAGTGCTAGTTCCGCTAGCGGGGCGGACGAGACCCAGTACTTC.

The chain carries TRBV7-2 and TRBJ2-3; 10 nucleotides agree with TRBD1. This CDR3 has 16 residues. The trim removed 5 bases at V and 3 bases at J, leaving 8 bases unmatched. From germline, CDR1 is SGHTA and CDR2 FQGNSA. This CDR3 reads CASSPDRGEGTDTQYF. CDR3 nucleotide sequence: TGTGCCAGCAGCCCGGACAGGGGGGAAGGGACAGATACGCAGTATTTT.

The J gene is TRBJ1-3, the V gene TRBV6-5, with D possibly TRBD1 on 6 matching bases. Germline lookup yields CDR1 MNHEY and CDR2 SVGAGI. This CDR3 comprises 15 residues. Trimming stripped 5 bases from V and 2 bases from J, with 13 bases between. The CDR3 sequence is CASSLQGFTGNTIYF. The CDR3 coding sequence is TGTGCCAGCAGTCTACAGGGATTCACTGGAAACACCATATATTTT.

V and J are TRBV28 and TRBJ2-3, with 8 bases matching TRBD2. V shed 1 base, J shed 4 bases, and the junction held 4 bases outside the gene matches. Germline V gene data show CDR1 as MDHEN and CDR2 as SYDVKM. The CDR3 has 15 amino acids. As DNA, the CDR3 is TGTGCCAGCAGTTTATTGGGACTAGATTCAGATACGCAGTATTTT. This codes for CASSLLGLDSDTQYF.

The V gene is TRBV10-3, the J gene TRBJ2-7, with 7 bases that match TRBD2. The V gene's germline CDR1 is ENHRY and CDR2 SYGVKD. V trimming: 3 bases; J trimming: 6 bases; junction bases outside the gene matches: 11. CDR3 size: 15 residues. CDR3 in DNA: TGTGCCATCAGTGATCCCGGGGCGGGGGTTCTCGAGCAGTACTTC. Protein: CAISDPGAGVLEQYF.

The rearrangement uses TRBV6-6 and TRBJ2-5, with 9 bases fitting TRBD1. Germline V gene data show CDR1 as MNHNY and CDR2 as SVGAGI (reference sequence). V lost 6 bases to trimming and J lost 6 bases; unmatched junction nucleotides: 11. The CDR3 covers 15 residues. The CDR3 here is CASSQNNRGQQTQYF. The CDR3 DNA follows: TGTGCCAGCAGCCAAAATAACAGGGGGCAACAGACCCAGTACTTC.

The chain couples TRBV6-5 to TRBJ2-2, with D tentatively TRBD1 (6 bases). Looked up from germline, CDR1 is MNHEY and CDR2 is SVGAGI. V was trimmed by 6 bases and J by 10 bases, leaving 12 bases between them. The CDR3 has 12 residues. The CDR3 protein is CASRGAIMELFF. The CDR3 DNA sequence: TGTGCCAGCAGGGGGGCAATTATGGAGCTGTTTTTT.

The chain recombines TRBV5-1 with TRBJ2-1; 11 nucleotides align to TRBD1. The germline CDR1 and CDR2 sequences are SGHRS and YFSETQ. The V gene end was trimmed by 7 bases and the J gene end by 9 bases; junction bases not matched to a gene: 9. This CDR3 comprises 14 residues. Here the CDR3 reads CASRPGQGAPEQFF. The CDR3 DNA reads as TGCGCCAGCCGACCCGGACAGGGGGCGCCTGAGCAGTTCTTC.

CDR3 region: CASSTGGPSSYNSPLHF. Written as DNA, the CDR3 is TGTGCCAGCAGCACAGGGGGCCCAAGCTCCTATAATTCACCCCTCCACTTT. This sequence joins TRBV7-9 and TRBJ1-6, with TRBD1 matching over 9 bases. Per the germline V gene, CDR1 is SEHNR and CDR2 is FQNEAQ (reference sequence). J gave up 0 bases and V 5 bases, and 5 bases lay outside the gene matches. This CDR3 spans 17 amino acids.

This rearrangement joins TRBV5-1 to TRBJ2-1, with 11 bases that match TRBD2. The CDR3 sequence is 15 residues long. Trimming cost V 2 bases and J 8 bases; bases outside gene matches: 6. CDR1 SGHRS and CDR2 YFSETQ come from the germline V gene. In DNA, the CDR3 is TGCGCCAGCAGCTTTACTAGCGGGGGTTTTTATGAGCAGTTCTTC. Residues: CASSFTSGGFYEQFF.

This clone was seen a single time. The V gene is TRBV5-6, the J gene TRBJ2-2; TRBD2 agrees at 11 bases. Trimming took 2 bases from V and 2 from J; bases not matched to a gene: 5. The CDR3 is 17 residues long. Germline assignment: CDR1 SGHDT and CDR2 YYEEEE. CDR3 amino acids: CASSFSGGAGNTGELFF. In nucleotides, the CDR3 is TGTGCCAGCAGCTTTAGCGGGGGGGCCGGTAACACCGGGGAGCTGTTTTTT. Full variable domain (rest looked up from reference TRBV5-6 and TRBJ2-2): DAGVTQSPTHLIKTRGQQVTLRCSPKSGHDTVSWYQQALGQGPQFIFQYYEEEERQRGNFPDRFSGHQFPNYSSELNVNALLLGDSALYLCASSFSGGAGNTGELFFGEGSRLTVL.

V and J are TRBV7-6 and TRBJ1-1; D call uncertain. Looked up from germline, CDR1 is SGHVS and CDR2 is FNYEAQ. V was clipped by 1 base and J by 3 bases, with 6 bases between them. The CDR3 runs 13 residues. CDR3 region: CASSLDSYTEAFF. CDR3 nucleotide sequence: TGTGCCAGCAGCTTAGATAGCTACACTGAAGCTTTCTTT.

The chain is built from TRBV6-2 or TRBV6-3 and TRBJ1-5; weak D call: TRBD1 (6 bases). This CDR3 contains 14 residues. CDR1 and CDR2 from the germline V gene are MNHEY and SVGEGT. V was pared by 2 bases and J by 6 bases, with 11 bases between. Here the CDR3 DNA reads TGTGCCAGCAGTTACGCAGGGGCTAGTCAGCCCCAGCATTTT. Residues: CASSYAGASQPQHF.

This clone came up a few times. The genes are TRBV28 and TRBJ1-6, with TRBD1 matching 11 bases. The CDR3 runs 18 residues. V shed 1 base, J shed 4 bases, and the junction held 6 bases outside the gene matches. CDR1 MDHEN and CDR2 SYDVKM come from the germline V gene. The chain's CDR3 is CASSLFRTGGPYNSPLHF. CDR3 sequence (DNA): TGTGCCAGCAGTTTATTCCGGACAGGGGGCCCGTATAATTCACCCCTCCACTTT.

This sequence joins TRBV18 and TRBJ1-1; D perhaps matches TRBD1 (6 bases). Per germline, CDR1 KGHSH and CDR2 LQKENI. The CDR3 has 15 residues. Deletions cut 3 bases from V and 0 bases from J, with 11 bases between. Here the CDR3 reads CASSPRQDMNTEAFF. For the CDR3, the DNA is TGTGCCAGCTCACCGCGACAGGACATGAACACTGAAGCTTTCTTT.

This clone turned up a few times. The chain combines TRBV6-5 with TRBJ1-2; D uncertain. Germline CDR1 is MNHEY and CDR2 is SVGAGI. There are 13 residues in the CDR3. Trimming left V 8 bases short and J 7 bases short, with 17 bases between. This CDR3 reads CASSQGTALGYTF. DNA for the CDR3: TGTGCCAGCTCCCAAGGAACAGCCCTTGGCTACACCTTC.

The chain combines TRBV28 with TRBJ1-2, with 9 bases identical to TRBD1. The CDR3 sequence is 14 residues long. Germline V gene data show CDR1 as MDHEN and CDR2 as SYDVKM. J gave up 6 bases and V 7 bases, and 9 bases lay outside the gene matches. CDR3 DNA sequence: TGTGCCAGCATTCAATACAGGGGGCGGGATGGCTACACCTTC. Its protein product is CASIQYRGRDGYTF.

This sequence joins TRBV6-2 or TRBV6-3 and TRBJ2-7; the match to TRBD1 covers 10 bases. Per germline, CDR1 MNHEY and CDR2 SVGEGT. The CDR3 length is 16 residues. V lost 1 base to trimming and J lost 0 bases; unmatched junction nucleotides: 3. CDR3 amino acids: CASSYWGDRGSYEQYF. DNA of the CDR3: TGTGCCAGCAGTTACTGGGGGGACAGGGGCTCCTACGAGCAGTACTTC.

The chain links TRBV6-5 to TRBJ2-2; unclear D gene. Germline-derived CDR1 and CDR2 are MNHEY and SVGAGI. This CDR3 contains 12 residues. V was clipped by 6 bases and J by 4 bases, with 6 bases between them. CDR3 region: CASSPGTGELFF. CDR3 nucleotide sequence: TGTGCCAGCAGCCCCGGCACCGGGGAGCTGTTTTTT.

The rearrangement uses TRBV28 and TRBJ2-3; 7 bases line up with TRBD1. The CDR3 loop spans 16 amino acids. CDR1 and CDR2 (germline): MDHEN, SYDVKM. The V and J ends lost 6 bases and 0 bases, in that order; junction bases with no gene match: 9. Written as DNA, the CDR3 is TGTGCCAGCAGGCGAACCGGGACAGCTAGCACAGATACGCAGTATTTT. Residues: CASRRTGTASTDTQYF.

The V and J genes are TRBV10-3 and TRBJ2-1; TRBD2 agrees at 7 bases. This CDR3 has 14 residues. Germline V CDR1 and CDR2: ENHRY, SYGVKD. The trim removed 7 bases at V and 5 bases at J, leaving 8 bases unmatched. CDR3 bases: TGTGCCATCAAAAGACTAGCCCCGAACAATGAGCAGTTCTTC. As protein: CAIKRLAPNNEQFF.